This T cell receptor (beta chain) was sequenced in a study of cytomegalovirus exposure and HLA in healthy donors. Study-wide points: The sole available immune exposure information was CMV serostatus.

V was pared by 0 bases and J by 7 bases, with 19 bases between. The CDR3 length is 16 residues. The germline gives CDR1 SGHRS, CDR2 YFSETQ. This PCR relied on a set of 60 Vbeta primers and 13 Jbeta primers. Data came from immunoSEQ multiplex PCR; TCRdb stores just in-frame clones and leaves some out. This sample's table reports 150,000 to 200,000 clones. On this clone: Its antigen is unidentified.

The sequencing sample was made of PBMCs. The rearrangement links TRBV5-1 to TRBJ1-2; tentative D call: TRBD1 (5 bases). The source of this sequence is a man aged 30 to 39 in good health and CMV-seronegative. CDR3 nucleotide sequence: TGCGCCAGCAGCTTGGCCTTCTCTAGCGGCAGGGCTGGCTACACCTTC. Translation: CASSLAFSSGRAGYTF.